One and the same sample provided the 15 T cell receptor beta chains below, sequenced in a study of blood T cell repertoires in COVID-19. Profiled with immunoSEQ multiplex PCR; TCRdb holds only in-frame clones, not every one. The sample gives over 200,000 clones, roughly 80% of which show up once; roughly 5% is in the top ten. The sequenced sample was peripheral blood. The receptor source for this set is a human donor in a cohort sampled during active COVID-19.

The genes are TRBV6-2 or TRBV6-3 and TRBJ2-7; D may be TRBD2 (6 bases). V lost 5 bases, J lost 3 bases, and 17 bases lay in between. Germline CDR1 reads MNHEY; CDR2 reads SVGEGT. This CDR3 region has 15 residues. CDR3 sequence: CASSPEGRGVYEQYF. The CDR3 DNA is TGTGCCAGCAGTCCCGAGGGCCGCGGGGTCTACGAGCAGTACTTC.

This clone was observed a few times. At the DNA level, this CDR3 is encoded by other sequences in the same sample as well. V and J are TRBV11-2 and TRBJ2-7; no clear D. This CDR3 comprises 14 residues. The germline V gene has CDR1 SGHAT and CDR2 FQNNGV. The V and J ends lost 3 bases and 1 base respectively, with 10 bases between them. CDR3 DNA sequence: TGTGCCAGCAGCTTCGACCGAGCGTCCTACGAGCAGTACTTC. This gives the protein CASSFDRASYEQYF.

V and J are TRBV28 and TRBJ1-2; 8 bases align to TRBD1. The CDR3 covers 13 residues. Per the germline V gene, CDR1 is MDHEN and CDR2 is SYDVKM. V lost 5 bases to trimming and J lost 4 bases; unmatched junction nucleotides: 3. The CDR3 DNA is TGTGCCAGCAGTCAGGGGGCTCGCTATGGCTACACCTTC. It specifies CASSQGARYGYTF.

The chain uses TRBV6-2 or TRBV6-3 and TRBJ2-1, with D tentatively TRBD2 (5 bases). The CDR3 runs to 13 residues. Looked up from germline, CDR1 is MNHEY and CDR2 is SVGEGT. V was cut by 4 bases and J by 9 bases, with 13 bases left in between. The CDR3 DNA reads TGTGCCAGCAGTTTCGACGGGATGTCTGAGCAGTTCTTC. Its protein product is CASSFDGMSEQFF.

The rearrangement uses TRBV7-9 and TRBJ2-1; 12 positions agree with TRBD2. Germline values: CDR1 SEHNR, CDR2 FQNEAQ (reference sequence). This CDR3 comprises 15 residues. Trimming removed 5 bases from V and 4 bases from J; junction bases left unmatched: 3. The CDR3 loop is CASSPGTSGYNEQFF. The CDR3 DNA sequence: TGTGCCAGCAGCCCCGGGACTAGCGGGTACAATGAGCAGTTCTTC.

This clone was seen just once. The chain carries TRBV27 and TRBJ1-1; 11 bases are shared with TRBD1. This CDR3 comprises 17 residues. V shed 6 bases, J shed 3 bases, and the junction held 12 bases outside the gene matches. From germline, CDR1 is MNHEY and CDR2 SMNVEV (reference sequence). The CDR3: CASRPSEDRGLYTEAFF. CDR3 coding DNA: TGTGCCAGCAGGCCAAGTGAGGACAGGGGGCTTTACACTGAAGCTTTCTTT.

V gene TRBV3-1 (or the pseudogene TRBV3-2) combines with J gene TRBJ2-1; 9 bases align to TRBD2. The germline gives CDR1 LGHDT, CDR2 YNNKEL (reference sequence). V was pared by 1 base and J by 7 bases, with 5 bases of the junction left unmatched. The CDR3 spans 15 residues. The DNA for the CDR3 is TGTGCCAGCAGCCAAGTTGCGGGAGGGCCAAATGAGCAGTTCTTC. Translated: CASSQVAGGPNEQFF.

The rearrangement joins TRBV28 to TRBJ2-7; 8 bases match TRBD2. V lost 3 bases to trimming and J lost 6 bases; unmatched junction nucleotides: 10. Germline values: CDR1 MDHEN, CDR2 SYDVKM. CDR3 length equals 15 residues. The CDR3 region has the DNA TGTGCCAGCAGTTTCTTGACCGGGGGGGGTGGCGAGCAGTACTTC. As protein: CASSFLTGGGGEQYF.

V and J are TRBV30 and TRBJ2-5; 8 positions agree with TRBD1. This CDR3 spans 15 amino acids. Germline CDR1 reads GTSNPN; CDR2 reads SVGIG (reference sequence). V lost 0 bases and J lost 4; bases outside the gene matches: 7. The CDR3 nucleotides read TGTGCCTGGAGTGTACGGCCAGGGGGCTCAGAGACCCAGTACTTC. This sequence encodes CAWSVRPGGSETQYF.

The chain uses TRBV18 and TRBJ2-5; a possible D gene is TRBD1 (6 bases). Germline CDR1 is KGHSH and CDR2 is LQKENI. The CDR3 extends over 13 amino acids. Trimming cost V 2 bases and J 3 bases, with 7 bases left between them. The CDR3, as DNA: TGTGCCAGCTCACCATACAGGGAAGAGACCCAGTACTTC. Translated, it gives CASSPYREETQYF.

The chain's CDR3 is CASSILGERHSYEQYF. The CDR3 DNA follows: TGTGCCAGCAGTATCCTTGGGGAGCGGCACTCCTACGAGCAGTACTTC. This chain connects TRBV27 to TRBJ2-7; D perhaps matches TRBD2 (5 bases). The CDR3 has 16 residues. Germline V lookup: CDR1 MNHEY, CDR2 SMNVEV (reference sequence). The ends were cut back, 5 bases at V and 0 bases at J, with 17 bases in the middle.

The chain uses TRBV5-1 and TRBJ2-1; 11 nucleotides agree with TRBD2. In germline, CDR1 is SGHRS, CDR2 YFSETQ. The CDR3 is made up of 18 amino acids. The V gene end was trimmed by 1 base and the J gene end by 0 bases; junction bases not matched to a gene: 6. CDR3 sequence: CASSLPGLAAFSYNEQFF. In DNA form, the CDR3 reads TGCGCCAGCAGCTTGCCGGGACTAGCGGCCTTCTCCTACAATGAGCAGTTCTTC.

CDR3 sequence: CSASRLAGDYNEQFF. CDR3 bases: TGCAGTGCTAGTCGTCTAGCGGGGGACTACAATGAGCAGTTCTTC. The rearrangement links TRBV20-1 to TRBJ2-1; the match to TRBD2 covers 10 bases. V lost 3 bases to trimming and J lost 3 bases; unmatched junction nucleotides: 5. The CDR3 has 15 residues. Germline CDR1 DFQATT, CDR2 SNEGSKA (reference sequence).

The chain links TRBV27 to TRBJ1-1, with 8 bases fitting TRBD1. CDR1 and CDR2 from the germline V gene are MNHEY and SMNVEV (reference sequence). Trimming took 7 bases from V and 0 from J; bases not matched to a gene: 7. The CDR3 consists of 15 residues. The CDR3 DNA follows: TGTGCCAGCAACCGGGACAGGACCATGAACACTGAAGCTTTCTTT. It specifies CASNRDRTMNTEAFF.

This rearrangement joins TRBV24-1 to TRBJ2-2; 15 bases are shared with TRBD2. The CDR3 contains 17 residues. Germline V gene sequence: CDR1 KGHDR, CDR2 SFDVKD. The trim removed 4 bases at V and 6 bases at J, leaving 5 bases unmatched. For the CDR3, the DNA is TGTGCCACCAGTGACTTCGGACTAGCGGGAGGGCCCGGGGAGCTGTTTTTT. Residues: CATSDFGLAGGPGELFF.